The clone carrying this T cell receptor beta chain was seen repeatedly, ten times or more. This CDR3 region has 15 residues. CDR1 is SGDLS and CDR2 is YYNGEE in the germline V gene. The V end was cut by 0 bases, the J end by 2 bases, with 12 bases between. The data belong to a study of T cells after yellow fever vaccination. Notes on the study in general: A large majority of primary-vaccination clones showed up again after the booster (roughly 95% CD4, almost 90% CD8).

For TCR, cDNA came from 5'RACE template switching, which added a universal primer site and UMIs. TCRdb re-called the 5' RACE reads through MiXCR, storing one row per CDR3 protein. The sample shows around 26,000 distinct CDR3 sequences, less than 3.5% of them seen only once. The J gene is TRBJ2-7, the V gene TRBV9, with a tentative D call TRBD2 (6 bases). This receptor was obtained from a man aged 18-30 years who received the YFV17D yellow fever vaccine. This sample comprised PBMCs, either bulk or a sorted T-cell subset (CD4+, CD8+, memory, or dextramer-sorted; not recorded which), obtained 35 to 50 days after the first yellow fever vaccination. The chain's CDR3 is CASSVGAGGTYEQYF. The DNA for the CDR3 is TGTGCCAGCAGCGTAGGAGCGGGCGGAACCTACGAGCAGTACTTC.